This T cell receptor (beta chain) was sequenced for a study of T-cell reconstitution after alpha-beta-depleted transplantation in children. The V gene end was trimmed by 2 bases and the J gene end by 3 bases; junction bases not matched to a gene: 3. In germline, CDR1 is KGHDR, CDR2 SFDVKD. This CDR3 contains 15 residues. The table lists this clonotype with many counts. The library targeted TCRbeta and was prepared with unique molecular identifiers. Each CDR3 protein gets one entry after TCRdb re-called the PCR reads with MiXCR. The table lists hundreds of thousands of distinct CDR3 sequences, approximately 12% of them singletons.

This chain connects TRBV24-1 to TRBJ1-5; TRBD1 agrees at 7 bases. This specimen consisted of PBMCs, mostly from graft donor cells, obtained 360 days after TCRalphabeta/CD19-depleted stem cell transplant. The sequence derives from a male patient aged 5 to 17 who had a stem cell transplant for acute myeloid leukemia, so the T cells may come from the graft donor. CDR3 region: CATSDSGGVNQPQHF. The CDR3 DNA is TGTGCCACCAGTGATTCAGGGGGGGTCAATCAGCCCCAGCATTTT.